The 30 T cell receptor beta chains listed next were all sequenced from one sample in a study of shared clonotypes between healthy human individuals. The table came from immunoSEQ multiplex PCR; TCRdb's copy has only in-frame clones and leaves some out. The repertoire holds 1 million to 1.2 million clones, around three quarters seen once, with 0.89% in the top ten. The material sequenced was memory CD4+ T cells from PBMCs. Subset defined: CD45RA-negative fraction. Receptors were obtained from a man between 18 and 35 years old in good health. Some clones in this sample may be carry-over from other donors' samples.

CDR3 loop: CASSLLGSHIQYF. The CDR3 region has the DNA TGTGCCAGCAGCTTGCTAGGCTCTCACATTCAGTACTTC. This rearrangement joins TRBV5-4 to TRBJ2-4; D remains ambiguous. Germline loops: CDR1 SGHNT, CDR2 YYREEE (reference sequence). The CDR3 has 13 amino acids. Trimming took off 1 base at V and 8 bases at J, with 10 bases between the two ends.

The chain links TRBV5-6 to TRBJ2-7; the D is unclear. Germline CDR1 SGHDT, CDR2 YYEEEE. The CDR3 runs to 13 residues. V shed 0 bases and J shed 6 bases, with 10 bases lying between them. DNA for the CDR3: TGTGCCAGCAGCTTGGGGCCCCCAAGCGAGCAGTACTTC. Translating it yields CASSLGPPSEQYF.

This clone was seen ten or more times. The rearrangement uses TRBV2 and TRBJ2-7, with TRBD1 as a possible D gene (7 bases). The CDR3 totals 15 residues. The V end was cut by 1 base, the J end by 1 base, with 11 bases between. Germline V lookup: CDR1 SNHLY, CDR2 FYNNEI. CDR3 nucleotide sequence: TGTGCCAGCAGTGAAGAGGCAGGGGGGTCCTACGAGCAGTACTTC. This codes for CASSEEAGGSYEQYF.

V gene TRBV27 combines with J gene TRBJ2-2, with D hard to call. CDR3 length: 16 residues. Germline V gene lookup returns CDR1 MNHEY and CDR2 SMNVEV (reference sequence). Trimming took off 6 bases at V and 0 bases at J, with 14 bases between the two ends. DNA of the CDR3: TGTGCCAGCAGAACGGAGACGGCTTCGAACACCGGGGAGCTGTTTTTT. Translated, it gives CASRTETASNTGELFF.

The chain joins TRBV28 to TRBJ2-1, with no clear D. Germline CDR1 is MDHEN and CDR2 is SYDVKM. Trimming stripped 3 bases from V and 6 bases from J, with 9 bases between. This CDR3 has 13 amino acids. CDR3 loop: CASSFLAANEQFF. In DNA form, the CDR3 reads TGTGCCAGCAGTTTCCTTGCAGCCAATGAGCAGTTCTTC.

The chain carries TRBV7-9 and TRBJ1-4; 7 bases line up with TRBD1. V dropped 4 bases and J dropped 2; count of bases not matched to a gene: 7. The germline V gene has CDR1 SEHNR and CDR2 FQNEAQ (reference sequence). This CDR3 contains 16 residues. CDR3 DNA: TGTGCCAGCAGCTCAACAGGGGCAAGGACTAATGAAAAACTGTTTTTT. It specifies CASSSTGARTNEKLFF. Full variable domain (remainder filled in from reference TRBV7-9 and TRBJ1-4): DTGVSQNPRHKITKRGQNVTFRCDPISEHNRLYWYRQTLGQGPEFLTYFQNEAQLEKSRLLSDRFSAERPKGSFSTLEIQRTEQGDSAMYLCASSSTGARTNEKLFFGSGTQLSVL.

The V gene is TRBV6-1, the J gene TRBJ2-1; possible D gene TRBD1, 5 bases. Germline V gene lookup returns CDR1 MNHNS and CDR2 SASEGT. There are 11 residues in the CDR3. The germline V and J ends were trimmed by 5 bases and 9 bases, with 8 bases remaining between them. The CDR3 sequence is CASSKDTEQFF. The CDR3 bases are TGTGCCAGCAGTAAGGACACTGAGCAGTTCTTC.

This clone was counted only a few times. The chain is built from TRBV5-1 and TRBJ2-3, with D unclear. In germline, CDR1 is SGHRS, CDR2 YFSETQ. The CDR3 covers 13 residues. V lost 7 bases to trimming and J lost 1 base, with 10 bases between them. CDR3 bases: TGCGCCAGCCAGGACGTTGGCACAGATACGCAGTATTTT. It is translated as CASQDVGTDTQYF.

The CDR3 here is CASSLLLIAPYNEQFF. CDR3 nucleotides: TGTGCCAGCAGTTTATTACTTATAGCACCCTACAATGAGCAGTTCTTC. This chain joins TRBV7-8 and TRBJ2-1; no clear D. This CDR3 spans 16 amino acids. Germline V CDR1 and CDR2: SGHVS, FQNEAQ. Deletions cut 6 bases from V and 2 bases from J, with 17 bases between.

As regards this clone: One base away lies a much larger clone, so this may be a sequencing read error. This chain links TRBV29-1 with TRBJ2-5; a possible D gene is TRBD1 (6 bases). Germline V gene data show CDR1 as SQVTM and CDR2 as ANQGSEA. Trimming left V 6 bases short and J 9 bases short, with 23 bases between. The CDR3 contains 14 residues. The CDR3 nucleotides are TGCAGCGTCGCCGCCACAGGGTCATTGGAGGCCCAGTACTTC. Protein: CSVAATGSLEAQYF.

This rearrangement joins TRBV28 to TRBJ1-5; 7 bases fit TRBD1. The CDR3 length is 19 residues. V lost 5 bases, J lost 0 bases, and 16 bases stayed unmatched. CDR1 is MDHEN and CDR2 is SYDVKM in the germline V gene. DNA of the CDR3: TGTGCCAGCAGTCCCACGGGACAGCGTCACAGAAATAGCAATCAGCCCCAGCATTTT. Translated, it gives CASSPTGQRHRNSNQPQHF.

For this clone: Other DNA sequences in this sample translate to the same CDR3. This chain connects TRBV5-4 to TRBJ1-4, with D perhaps TRBD1 (5 bases). V was clipped by 2 bases and J by 2 bases, with 19 bases between them. CDR1 and CDR2 from the germline V gene are SGHNT and YYREEE (reference sequence). This CDR3 comprises 18 residues. The CDR3 sequence is CASSFGGMAVLTNEKLFF. The DNA of the CDR3 is TGTGCCAGCAGCTTTGGGGGGATGGCGGTCTTGACTAATGAAAAACTGTTTTTT. Full variable domain (rest looked up from reference TRBV5-4 and TRBJ1-4): ETGVTQSPTHLIKTRGQQVTLRCSSQSGHNTVSWYQQALGQGPQFIFQYYREEENGRGNFPPRFSGLQFPNYSSELNVNALELDDSALYLCASSFGGMAVLTNEKLFFGSGTQLSVL.

V and J are TRBV7-8 and TRBJ2-4; D might be TRBD2 (5 bases). The CDR3 extends over 17 amino acids. CDR1 and CDR2 from the germline V gene are SGHVS and FQNEAQ. V shed 0 bases and J shed 0 bases, with 12 bases lying between them. CDR3 nucleotides: TGTGCCAGCAGCTTAGCCAGGAGCGGACTAGCCAAAAACATTCAGTACTTC. Its protein is CASSLARSGLAKNIQYF. The whole variable domain, remainder taken from reference TRBV7-8 and TRBJ2-4, is GAGVSQSPRYKVAKRGQDVALRCDPISGHVSLFWYQQALGQGPEFLTYFQNEAQLDKSGLPSDRFFAERPEGSVSTLKIQRTQQEDSAVYLCASSLARSGLAKNIQYFGAGTRLSVL.

A word on this clone: Other DNA variants within this sample encode the same CDR3. V is TRBV19 and J is TRBJ1-1; D call uncertain. CDR1 is LNHDA, CDR2 SQIVND, per germline (reference sequence). CDR3 size: 11 residues. The V end was cut by 8 bases, the J end by 1 base, with 5 bases between. CDR3 amino acids: CASSRNTEAFF. For the CDR3, the DNA is TGTGCCAGTTCCCGGAACACTGAAGCTTTCTTT. Drawing the rest from reference TRBV19 and TRBJ1-1, the complete variable domain is DGGITQSPKYLFRKEGQNVTLSCEQNLNHDAMYWYRQDPGQGLRLIYYSQIVNDFQKGDIAEGYSVSREKKESFPLTVTSAQKNPTAFYLCASSRNTEAFFGQGTRLTVV.

There are a few counts of this clone. This chain links TRBV5-6 with TRBJ2-3, with TRBD2 identical over 8 bases. Germline trimming cut 4 bases from V and 7 bases from J; bases unmatched to any gene: 2. The length of the CDR3 is 12 residues. In germline, CDR1 is SGHDT, CDR2 YYEEEE. CDR3 DNA sequence: TGTGCCAGCAGCCGGGGGGGTAATACGCAGTATTTT. Translation gives CASSRGGNTQYF. Filled out from reference TRBV5-6 and TRBJ2-3, the complete variable domain reads DAGVTQSPTHLIKTRGQQVTLRCSPKSGHDTVSWYQQALGQGPQFIFQYYEEEERQRGNFPDRFSGHQFPNYSSELNVNALLLGDSALYLCASSRGGNTQYFGPGTRLTVL.

This clone was recorded a few times. The chain carries TRBV27 and TRBJ1-1; possibly TRBD1 for D (6 bases). In germline, CDR1 is MNHEY, CDR2 SMNVEV (reference sequence). With 1 base removed from V and 1 base from J, the gap between germline ends came to 7 bases. The CDR3 is 14 amino acids. The CDR3 protein is CASSLLGGNTEAFF. CDR3 nucleotide sequence: TGTGCCAGCAGTTTATTAGGGGGGAACACTGAAGCTTTCTTT.

This clone was counted a single time. The genes are TRBV5-1 and TRBJ2-3; the match to TRBD2 covers 11 bases. The CDR3 runs to 18 residues. CDR1 is SGHRS, CDR2 YFSETQ, per germline. V lost 2 bases, J lost 3 bases, and 11 bases stayed unmatched. The CDR3 nucleotides read TGCGCCAGCAGCTTCGATCCGGGACTAGCGGCGGCAACAGATACGCAGTATTTT. This translates into CASSFDPGLAAATDTQYF.

The rearrangement joins TRBV5-1 to TRBJ2-3; 9 bases are a match to TRBD2. The CDR3 is 16 amino acids. The germline gives CDR1 SGHRS, CDR2 YFSETQ. The V and J ends lost 1 base and 2 bases, in that order; junction bases with no gene match: 5. The CDR3 nucleotides are TGCGCCAGCAGCTTGTTTGCGGGAGGGCCCACAGATACGCAGTATTTT. Residues: CASSLFAGGPTDTQYF.

CDR3 nucleotide sequence: TGTGCCAGACCCACCCCCGGACTAGCGGATAGCTACGAGCAGTACTTC. Its translation: CARPTPGLADSYEQYF. The chain couples TRBV19 to TRBJ2-7, with 10 positions matching TRBD2. Looked up from germline, CDR1 is LNHDA and CDR2 is SQIVND (reference sequence). V trimming: 9 bases; J trimming: 3 bases; junction bases outside the gene matches: 14. This CDR3 has 16 residues.

This clone appeared a few times. Other DNA sequences in the same sample also yield this CDR3. The chain has TRBV18 and TRBJ2-5; D is tentatively TRBD1 or TRBD2 (5 bases each). The V end was cut by 2 bases, the J end by 3 bases, with 7 bases between. This CDR3 region has 13 residues. CDR1 and CDR2 from the germline V gene are KGHSH and LQKENI. CDR3 protein: CASSPGTEETQYF. The CDR3 DNA is TGTGCCAGCTCACCAGGGACCGAAGAGACCCAGTACTTC. The variable domain in full, completed from reference TRBV18 and TRBJ2-5, reads NAGVMQNPRHLVRRRGQEARLRCSPMKGHSHVYWYRQLPEEGLKFMVYLQKENIIDESGMPKERFSAEFPKEGPSILRIQQVVRGDSAAYFCASSPGTEETQYFGPGTRLLVL.

This sequence joins TRBV21-1 and TRBJ1-2. TRBV21-1 is a pseudogene. The CDR3 length is 17 residues. CDR3 DNA sequence: TGTGCCAGCAGCAAGTCCCCAGGGCCTACCCAGGGAGATGGCTACACCTTC. It specifies CASSKSPGPTQGDGYTF.

This chain connects TRBV14 to TRBJ2-5, with a weak D call TRBD2 (5 bases). V was pared by 4 bases and J by 1 base, with 13 bases between. Germline V CDR1 and CDR2: SGHDN, FVKESK. There are 15 residues in the CDR3. The DNA of the CDR3 is TGTGCCAGCAGCCCTCGCCCAGCGGCCCAAGAGACCCAGTACTTC. The encoded protein is CASSPRPAAQETQYF.

This chain connects TRBV2 to TRBJ2-1; D is possibly TRBD1 (6 bases). Trimming shortened V by 5 bases and J by 5 bases, and 13 bases separated the two germline ends. The germline CDR1 and CDR2 sequences are SNHLY and FYNNEI. The CDR3 runs to 14 residues. The DNA of the CDR3 is TGTGCCAGCAGTACAGGGAGTCCCAACAATGAGCAGTTCTTC. Translated, it gives CASSTGSPNNEQFF.

The chain is built from TRBV6-1 and TRBJ2-1, with D unclear. Between the trimmed V and J ends, which lost 4 bases and 12 bases, there was a span of 13 bases. The CDR3 runs 12 residues. Germline CDR1 is MNHNS and CDR2 is SASEGT. In nucleotides, the CDR3 is TGTGCCAGCAGTGGTTTTAGTTTCGCGCAGTTCTTC. Translation: CASSGFSFAQFF.

The chain joins TRBV6-1 to TRBJ2-5; 11 bases fit TRBD2. The germline V gene encodes CDR1 MNHNS and CDR2 SASEGT. V was pared by 3 bases and J by 5 bases, with 5 bases of the junction left unmatched. This CDR3 is 15 amino acids long. The CDR3 coding sequence is TGTGCCAGCAGTGAGGGGACTAGCGGAGTGGAGACCCAGTACTTC. This gives the protein CASSEGTSGVETQYF.

This clone was seen only a few times. The rearrangement joins TRBV7-3 to TRBJ2-5; D is unresolved. CDR3 length equals 9 residues. Germline loops: CDR1 SGHTA, CDR2 FQGTGA. Deletions cut 6 bases from V and 5 bases from J, with 1 base between. CDR3: CASRETQYF. CDR3 in DNA: TGTGCCAGCAGGGAGACCCAGTACTTC. Full variable domain (outside the CDR3, taken from reference TRBV7-3 and TRBJ2-5): GAGVSQTPSNKVTEKGKYVELRCDPISGHTALYWYRQSLGQGPEFLIYFQGTGAADDSGLPNDRFFAVRPEGSVSTLKIQRTERGDSAVYLCASRETQYFGPGTRLLVL.

V is TRBV5-6 and J is TRBJ2-7, with TRBD1 matching 7 bases. V lost 1 base, J lost 5 bases, and 6 bases stayed unmatched. The CDR3 covers 14 residues. Germline CDR1 is SGHDT and CDR2 is YYEEEE. In DNA form, the CDR3 reads TGTGCCAGCAGCTTGAGGTCAGGGGGAGACGAGCAGTACTTC. Its translation is CASSLRSGGDEQYF.

V and J are TRBV5-4 and TRBJ2-1, with TRBD2 identical over 12 bases. The CDR3 contains 18 residues. Trimming at V came to 4 bases and at J to 2 bases, leaving 10 bases not matched to a gene. Germline V gene lookup returns CDR1 SGHNT and CDR2 YYREEE (reference sequence). The CDR3 nucleotides are TGTGCCAGCAGCCCCGGACTAGCGGGATATTCGGCCTACAATGAGCAGTTCTTC. It encodes CASSPGLAGYSAYNEQFF.

The chain combines TRBV4-3 with TRBJ2-1; the match to TRBD2 covers 10 bases. Per germline, CDR1 LGHNA and CDR2 YSLEER. V lost 4 bases and J lost 7; bases outside the gene matches: 7. The CDR3 covers 15 residues. CDR3 loop: CASSLLAGVGNEQFF. The DNA of the CDR3 is TGCGCCAGCAGCCTGCTAGCGGGAGTCGGAAATGAGCAGTTCTTC.

This chain connects TRBV2 to TRBJ1-3; 8 bases agree with TRBD1. CDR3 length: 16 amino acids. Per the germline V gene, CDR1 is SNHLY and CDR2 is FYNNEI. J lost 3 bases, V lost 5 bases, and 9 bases had no gene match. CDR3 region: CASSTSRGQVGNTIYF. In DNA, the CDR3 is TGTGCCAGCAGTACCTCGAGGGGACAGGTTGGAAACACCATATATTTT.